The sequence of this TCR beta chain was determined in a study of T-cell memory formation after mild COVID-19. Germline V gene lookup returns CDR1 SNHLY and CDR2 FYNNEI. V trimming: 6 bases; J trimming: 5 bases; junction bases outside the gene matches: 5. This CDR3 is 14 amino acids long. A single record per CDR3 protein comes from TCRdb applying MiXCR to the 5' RACE reads. The sample yields roughly 400,000 distinct CDR3 sequences, more than 20% seen once. This clonotype was counted ten times or more. The source of this sequence is an adult woman who had mild COVID-19 (a few samples of this study predate the infection). Cell type and time point are not known. This chain joins TRBV2 and TRBJ1-5; 9 positions match TRBD1. The material sequenced was PBMCs or a T cell subset sorted from them (not recorded which). The CDR3 sequence: CASRRGQGYQPQHF. DNA for the CDR3: TGTGCCAGCAGAAGGGGACAGGGATATCAGCCCCAGCATTTT.